This T cell receptor (beta chain) originates from a study of T cell clones after liver transplantation. As concerns this clone: The antigen remains unidentified.

CDR3 length equals 15 residues. Trimming took off 1 base at V and 7 bases at J, with 16 bases between the two ends. Germline CDR1 reads SGHVS; CDR2 reads FNYEAQ. The study's findings and limits: These preliminary findings come from unstandardized post-transplant sampling times.

Generated by immunoSEQ multiplex PCR, the TCRdb table keeps only in-frame clones and is missing some. The sample includes roughly 74,000 clones, 75% to 90% of them seen just once. Sequenced material: CD4+ T cells from blood, taken before liver transplant. This TCR was sampled from a human donor who received a liver transplant. The V gene is TRBV7-6, the J gene TRBJ2-5; D is unclear. CDR3 loop: CASSLEGPGFGTQYF. Written as DNA, the CDR3 is TGTGCCAGCAGCTTAGAGGGTCCAGGCTTCGGGACCCAGTACTTC.